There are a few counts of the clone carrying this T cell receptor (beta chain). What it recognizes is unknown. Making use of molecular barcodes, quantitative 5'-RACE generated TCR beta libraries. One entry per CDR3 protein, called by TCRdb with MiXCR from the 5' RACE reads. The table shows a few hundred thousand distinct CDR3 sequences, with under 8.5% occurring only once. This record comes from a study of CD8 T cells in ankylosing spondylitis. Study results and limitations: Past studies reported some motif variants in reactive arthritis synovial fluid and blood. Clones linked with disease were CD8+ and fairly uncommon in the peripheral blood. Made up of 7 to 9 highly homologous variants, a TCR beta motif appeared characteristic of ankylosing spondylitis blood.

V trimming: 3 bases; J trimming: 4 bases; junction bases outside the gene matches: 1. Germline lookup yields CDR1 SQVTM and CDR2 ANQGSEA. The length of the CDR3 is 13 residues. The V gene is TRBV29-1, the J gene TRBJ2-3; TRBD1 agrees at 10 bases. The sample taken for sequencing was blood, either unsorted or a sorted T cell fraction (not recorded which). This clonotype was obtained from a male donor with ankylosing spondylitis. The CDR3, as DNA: TGCAGCGTTGATGGGACAGGGGCAGATACGCAGTATTTT. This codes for CSVDGTGADTQYF.